Presented here are 12 T cell receptor beta chains from one specimen sequenced in a study of Ad26.COV2.S vaccination and SARS-CoV-2 variants. Libraries were prepared by immunoSEQ multiplex PCR; TCRdb keeps only in-frame clonotypes and omits some of them. Of 400,000 to 450,000 clones listed, around 90% are singletons. Treatment: over 15 received Ad26.COV2.S at low or high dose, single or two shots; 5 received placebo; per-sample allocation not given. The study sampled participants on day 63 after the first vaccine or placebo injection. The sequences come from peripheral blood, collected in a trial of Ad26.COV2.S vaccine versus placebo. The origin of the receptors is a person between 18 and 60 years old who received the Ad26.COV2.S COVID-19 vaccine or a placebo.

DNA of the CDR3: TGTGCCAGCAGCGTAGACGGGGGGCGGAATGAGCAGTTCTTC. This encodes CASSVDGGRNEQFF. The chain uses TRBV9 and TRBJ2-1, with D maybe TRBD2 (7 bases). This CDR3 has 14 residues. Trimming left V 0 bases short and J 7 bases short, with 11 bases between. The germline CDR1 and CDR2 sequences are SGDLS and YYNGEE.

This clone has just one count. This rearrangement joins TRBV19 to TRBJ2-7; D is possibly TRBD2 (5 bases). V was pared by 2 bases and J by 3 bases, with 8 bases between. Germline CDR1 is LNHDA and CDR2 is SQIVND (reference sequence). This CDR3 has 13 amino acids. The CDR3 reads CASSILADYEQYF. CDR3 coding DNA: TGTGCCAGTAGTATACTAGCAGACTACGAGCAGTACTTC.

V and J are TRBV18 and TRBJ2-2; TRBD1 agrees at 7 bases. Germline CDR1 and CDR2: KGHSH and LQKENI. The CDR3 extends over 15 amino acids. V trimming: 2 bases; J trimming: 5 bases; junction bases outside the gene matches: 5. The CDR3 sequence: CASSPGTEVTGELFF. In DNA, the CDR3 is TGTGCCAGCTCACCAGGGACAGAGGTGACCGGGGAGCTGTTTTTT.

This rearrangement joins TRBV4-3 to TRBJ1-1; D not resolved. V lost 2 bases to trimming and J lost 4 bases, with 8 bases between them. The CDR3 runs to 13 residues. Germline V lookup: CDR1 LGHNA, CDR2 YSLEER. Written as DNA, the CDR3 is TGCGCCAGCAGCCAACGAGGTTTCACTGAAGCTTTCTTT. Translating it yields CASSQRGFTEAFF.

The chain has TRBV11-2 and TRBJ2-7; D possibly corresponds to TRBD2 (6 bases). Trimming removed 3 bases from V and 2 bases from J, with 14 bases in between. CDR1 is SGHAT, CDR2 FQNNGV, per germline. The CDR3 runs to 15 residues. The CDR3 DNA reads as TGTGCCAGCAGCTTTCAGATTAGCGGAACCTACGAGCAGTACTTC. As protein: CASSFQISGTYEQYF.

The CDR3 sequence is CASSPPPFTEAFF. The DNA for the CDR3 is TGCGCCAGCAGCCCCCCCCCATTCACTGAAGCTTTCTTT. The chain employs TRBV5-1 and TRBJ1-1; D is uncertain. Trimming pared 4 bases from V and 4 bases from J, leaving 11 bases between. Germline CDR1 and CDR2: SGHRS and YFSETQ. This CDR3 comprises 13 residues.

This clone was counted once. The genes are TRBV7-2 and TRBJ1-4; D ambiguous. CDR3 length equals 15 residues. Looked up from germline, CDR1 is SGHTA and CDR2 is FQGNSA. Trimming stripped 0 bases from V and 8 bases from J, with 13 bases between. Here the CDR3 DNA reads TGTGCCAGCAGCTTAGCAGGGTTCTTTAGGGAAAAACTGTTTTTT. It codes for CASSLAGFFREKLFF.

The chain employs TRBV28 and TRBJ2-1, with TRBD1 as a possible D gene (6 bases). Per germline, CDR1 MDHEN and CDR2 SYDVKM. Trimming left V 5 bases short and J 5 bases short, with 13 bases between. This CDR3 comprises 14 residues. CDR3 in amino acids: CASSGPGHNNEQFF. The CDR3 coding sequence is TGTGCCAGCAGTGGACCGGGACACAACAATGAGCAGTTCTTC. Full variable domain (rest looked up from reference TRBV28 and TRBJ2-1): DVKVTQSSRYLVKRTGEKVFLECVQDMDHENMFWYRQDPGLGLRLIYFSYDVKMKEKGDIPEGYSVSREKKERFSLILESASTNQTSMYLCASSGPGHNNEQFFGPGTRLTVL.

The chain has TRBV28 and TRBJ2-1; 7 bases map to TRBD2. The CDR3 spans 15 residues. Germline V lookup: CDR1 MDHEN, CDR2 SYDVKM. The junction had 13 bases not matched to a gene; V was cut back by 8 bases and J by 6 bases. In nucleotides, the CDR3 is TGTGCCAGCGGTCCTGGCGGGAGCCCCTCCAATGAGCAGTTCTTC. Encoded protein: CASGPGGSPSNEQFF. Combining the CDR3 with reference TRBV28 and TRBJ2-1 gives the whole variable domain DVKVTQSSRYLVKRTGEKVFLECVQDMDHENMFWYRQDPGLGLRLIYFSYDVKMKEKGDIPEGYSVSREKKERFSLILESASTNQTSMYLCASGPGGSPSNEQFFGPGTRLTVL.

The rearrangement links TRBV7-2 to TRBJ2-7; a weak D match, TRBD2 (5 bases). The germline V gene has CDR1 SGHTA and CDR2 FQGNSA. This CDR3 spans 13 amino acids. The V and J ends lost 3 bases and 2 bases respectively, with 8 bases between them. The CDR3: CASSLLGAYEQYF. DNA of the CDR3: TGTGCCAGCAGCTTGCTCGGGGCCTACGAGCAGTACTTC.

The chain carries TRBV4-2 and TRBJ1-6; D possibly corresponds to TRBD1 (6 bases). The germline CDR1 and CDR2 sequences are LGHNA and YNFKEQ. Deletions cut 5 bases from V and 6 bases from J, with 14 bases between. The CDR3 totals 15 residues. The CDR3 loop is CASSTPTGVNSPLHF. In DNA form, the CDR3 reads TGTGCCAGCAGCACTCCGACAGGAGTTAATTCACCCCTCCACTTT.

The chain is built from TRBV24-1 and TRBJ2-2; the D gene could be TRBD1 or TRBD2 (5 bases each). Germline CDR1 is KGHDR and CDR2 is SFDVKD. This CDR3 has 15 amino acids. V was clipped by 4 bases and J by 3 bases, with 11 bases between them. The CDR3 spells CATSESGTHTGELFF. CDR3 nucleotide sequence: TGTGCCACCAGTGAGTCCGGGACCCACACCGGGGAGCTGTTTTTT.